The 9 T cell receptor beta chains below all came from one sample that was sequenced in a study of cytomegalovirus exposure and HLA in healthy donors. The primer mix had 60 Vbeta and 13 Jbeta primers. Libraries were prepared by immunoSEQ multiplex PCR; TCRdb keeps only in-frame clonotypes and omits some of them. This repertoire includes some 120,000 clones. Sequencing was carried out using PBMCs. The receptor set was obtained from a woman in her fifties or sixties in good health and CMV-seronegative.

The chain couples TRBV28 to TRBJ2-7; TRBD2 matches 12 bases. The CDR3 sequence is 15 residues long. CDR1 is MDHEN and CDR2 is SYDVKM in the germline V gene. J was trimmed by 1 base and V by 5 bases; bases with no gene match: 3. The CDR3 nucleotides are TGTGCCAGCAGTGTTGGGACTAGCGGGTCCTACGAGCAGTACTTC. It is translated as CASSVGTSGSYEQYF. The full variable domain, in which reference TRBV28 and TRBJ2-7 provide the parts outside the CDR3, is DVKVTQSSRYLVKRTGEKVFLECVQDMDHENMFWYRQDPGLGLRLIYFSYDVKMKEKGDIPEGYSVSREKKERFSLILESASTNQTSMYLCASSVGTSGSYEQYFGPGTRLTVT.

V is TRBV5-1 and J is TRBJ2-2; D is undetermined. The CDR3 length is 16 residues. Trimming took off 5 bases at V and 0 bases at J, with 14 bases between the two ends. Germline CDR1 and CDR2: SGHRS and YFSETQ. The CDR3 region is CASRSEKPSNTGELFF. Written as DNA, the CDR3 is TGCGCCAGCAGAAGTGAAAAGCCCTCGAACACCGGGGAGCTGTTTTTT.

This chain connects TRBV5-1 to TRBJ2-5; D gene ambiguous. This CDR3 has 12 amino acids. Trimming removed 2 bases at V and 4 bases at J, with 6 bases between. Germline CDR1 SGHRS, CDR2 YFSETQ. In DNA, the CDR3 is TGCGCCAGCAGCTTAGACTTAGAGACCCAGTACTTC. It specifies CASSLDLETQYF. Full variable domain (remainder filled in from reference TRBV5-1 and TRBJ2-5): KAGVTQTPRYLIKTRGQQVTLSCSPISGHRSVSWYQQTPGQGLQFLFEYFSETQRNKGNFPGRFSGRQFSNSRSEMNVSTLELGDSALYLCASSLDLETQYFGPGTRLLVL.

CDR3 nucleotides: TGTGCCAGCAGTACCCCCTTGCGACAGGTGTATGAAAAACTGTTTTTT. It yields the protein CASSTPLRQVYEKLFF. The chain employs TRBV28 and TRBJ1-4; possibly TRBD1 for D (6 bases). This CDR3 contains 16 residues. Germline V lookup: CDR1 MDHEN, CDR2 SYDVKM. V lost 5 bases and J lost 6, with 19 bases in between.

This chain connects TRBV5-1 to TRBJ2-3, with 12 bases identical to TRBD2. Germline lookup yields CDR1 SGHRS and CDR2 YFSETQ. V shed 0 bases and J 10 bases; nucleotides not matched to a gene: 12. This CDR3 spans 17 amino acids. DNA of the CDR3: TGCGCCAGCAGCTTGGGGACTCTAGCGGGAGGGCCCGGTTCGCAGTATTTT. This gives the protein CASSLGTLAGGPGSQYF.

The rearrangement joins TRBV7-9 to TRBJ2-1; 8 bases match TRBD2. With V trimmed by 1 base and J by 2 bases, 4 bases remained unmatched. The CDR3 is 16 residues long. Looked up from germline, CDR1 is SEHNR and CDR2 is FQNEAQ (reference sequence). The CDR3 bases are TGTGCCAGCAGCTTAGGTCACGGGAGGGCCTACAATGAGCAGTTCTTC. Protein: CASSLGHGRAYNEQFF.

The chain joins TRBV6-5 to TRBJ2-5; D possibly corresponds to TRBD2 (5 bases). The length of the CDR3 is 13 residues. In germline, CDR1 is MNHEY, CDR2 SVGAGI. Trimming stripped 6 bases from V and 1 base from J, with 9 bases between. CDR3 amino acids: CASSARGQETQYF. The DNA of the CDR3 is TGTGCCAGCAGCGCCCGGGGCCAAGAGACCCAGTACTTC.

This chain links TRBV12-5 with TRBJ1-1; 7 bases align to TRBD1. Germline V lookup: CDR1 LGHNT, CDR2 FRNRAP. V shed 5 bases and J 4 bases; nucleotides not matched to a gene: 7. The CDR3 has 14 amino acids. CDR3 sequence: CASGSYRGSTEAFF. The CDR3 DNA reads TGTGCTAGTGGTAGCTACAGGGGAAGCACTGAAGCTTTCTTT.

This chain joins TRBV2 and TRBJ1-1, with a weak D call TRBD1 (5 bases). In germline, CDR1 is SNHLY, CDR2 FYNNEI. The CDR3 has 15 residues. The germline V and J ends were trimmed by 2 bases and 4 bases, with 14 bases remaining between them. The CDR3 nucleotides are TGTGCCAGCAGTGAACAAGGGGCCTTAGGCACTGAAGCTTTCTTT. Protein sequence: CASSEQGALGTEAFF.